This is a list of T cell receptor beta chains from one sample in a study of shared clonotypes between healthy human individuals. Generated by immunoSEQ multiplex PCR, the TCRdb table keeps only in-frame clones and is missing some. The sample contains about 96,000 clones, about 70% of which appear only once. Sequenced sample: memory CD8+ T cells sorted from blood. The receptors derive from a man aged 25-45 years in good health. Both conserved end residues are part of each CDR3. D genes are given only for firm matches.

d_gene: NA; v_gene: TRBV11-2; j_gene: TRBJ2-1; CDR3aa: CASSHSTNGYNEQFF
d_gene: NA; v_gene: TRBV5-6; j_gene: TRBJ2-2; CDR3aa: CASSFGSGLYTGELFF
d_gene: NA; v_gene: TRBV7-9; j_gene: TRBJ2-5; CDR3aa: CASSLGRTLQETQYF
d_gene: NA; v_gene: TRBV7-2; j_gene: TRBJ2-7; CDR3aa: CASSLSDEQYF
d_gene: NA; v_gene: TRBV9; j_gene: TRBJ2-3; CDR3aa: CASSETRIVGDTQYF
d_gene: NA; v_gene: TRBV5-5; j_gene: TRBJ1-2; CDR3aa: CASSLMGTNYGYTF
d_gene: NA; v_gene: TRBV6-5; j_gene: TRBJ2-7; CDR3aa: CASSLQGGHEQYF
d_gene: NA; v_gene: TRBV7-3; j_gene: TRBJ1-1; CDR3aa: CASSAWGAGTTEAFF
d_gene: NA; v_gene: TRBV7-8; j_gene: TRBJ2-4; CDR3aa: CASSAGGGGLTAKNIQYF
d_gene: TRBD1; v_gene: TRBV5-1; j_gene: TRBJ2-6; CDR3aa: CASSRTGRPSGANVLTF
d_gene: TRBD2; v_gene: TRBV25-1; j_gene: TRBJ2-1; CDR3aa: CASSESLVAGGLYNEQFF
d_gene: TRBD1; v_gene: TRBV7-2; j_gene: TRBJ1-1; CDR3aa: CASSHSSGRGANTEAFF
d_gene: TRBD2; v_gene: TRBV5-6; j_gene: TRBJ2-1; CDR3aa: CASRKREIPYNEQFF
d_gene: NA; v_gene: TRBV11-2; j_gene: TRBJ1-2; CDR3aa: CASSLDSYGYTF
d_gene: NA; v_gene: TRBV6-1; j_gene: TRBJ1-1; CDR3aa: CASRVLNTEAFF
d_gene: TRBD1; v_gene: TRBV5-4; j_gene: TRBJ1-2; CDR3aa: CASSFNRQGEKGNYGYTF
d_gene: NA; v_gene: TRBV4-1; j_gene: TRBJ1-4; CDR3aa: CASSQDPGRVEKLFF
d_gene: TRBD1; v_gene: TRBV27; j_gene: TRBJ2-1; CDR3aa: CASSLLGTGARYNEQFF
d_gene: TRBD1; v_gene: TRBV6-5; j_gene: TRBJ2-7; CDR3aa: CASNIGQGYEQYF
d_gene: NA; v_gene: TRBV11-2; j_gene: TRBJ2-1; CDR3aa: CADGDYNEQFF
d_gene: NA; v_gene: TRBV4-1; j_gene: TRBJ2-3; CDR3aa: CASSQVGGDTDTQYF
d_gene: TRBD1; v_gene: TRBV7-9; j_gene: TRBJ1-3; CDR3aa: CASSPTALGQPSGNTIYF
d_gene: TRBD2; v_gene: TRBV29-1; j_gene: TRBJ2-5; CDR3aa: CSVEDFLAGQETQYF
d_gene: TRBD1; v_gene: TRBV18; j_gene: TRBJ2-7; CDR3aa: CASSPLPGTDLSYEQYF
d_gene: NA; v_gene: TRBV7-9; j_gene: TRBJ2-1; CDR3aa: CASNPNWERDYNEQFF
d_gene: NA; v_gene: TRBV7-6; j_gene: TRBJ1-1; CDR3aa: CASSLGSGGINTEAFF
d_gene: NA; v_gene: TRBV5-1; j_gene: TRBJ2-7; CDR3aa: CASSVSSYSYEQYF
d_gene: NA; v_gene: TRBV5-5; j_gene: TRBJ2-2; CDR3aa: CASSGGVMSTGELFF
d_gene: NA; v_gene: TRBV11-3; j_gene: TRBJ2-3; CDR3aa: CASTTLATDTQYF
d_gene: NA; v_gene: TRBV7-9; j_gene: TRBJ2-7; CDR3aa: CASNKAGQDYEQYF
d_gene: TRBD1; v_gene: TRBV9; j_gene: TRBJ1-2; CDR3aa: CASSEPRTGRSYGYTF
d_gene: NA; v_gene: TRBV7-9; j_gene: TRBJ2-1; CDR3aa: CASSFPGGGSQFF
d_gene: NA; v_gene: TRBV5-1; j_gene: TRBJ2-7; CDR3aa: CASSTGTPLRQYF
d_gene: NA; v_gene: TRBV6-4; j_gene: TRBJ2-3; CDR3aa: CASSEEDSTDTQYF
d_gene: NA; v_gene: TRBV6-6; j_gene: TRBJ2-2; CDR3aa: CASSYSSSDGGELFF
d_gene: NA; v_gene: TRBV9; j_gene: TRBJ2-3; CDR3aa: CASSATAWGLADTQYF
d_gene: TRBD1; v_gene: TRBV5-1; j_gene: TRBJ2-7; CDR3aa: CASSTGTGGYEQYF
d_gene: TRBD2; v_gene: TRBV15; j_gene: TRBJ2-1; CDR3aa: CATSRAGLAGHNEQFF
d_gene: NA; v_gene: TRBV28; j_gene: TRBJ2-7; CDR3aa: CASSFADYEQYF
d_gene: TRBD2; v_gene: TRBV5-1; j_gene: TRBJ2-3; CDR3aa: CASSLAERGTDTQYF
d_gene: TRBD2; v_gene: TRBV5-1; j_gene: TRBJ2-7; CDR3aa: CASSQGLATEGEQYF
d_gene: NA; v_gene: TRBV30; j_gene: TRBJ1-5; CDR3aa: CAWSAARGIQPQHF
d_gene: NA; v_gene: TRBV5-1; j_gene: TRBJ2-5; CDR3aa: CASSFEGETQYF
d_gene: TRBD2; v_gene: TRBV11-2; j_gene: TRBJ2-5; CDR3aa: CASSLVIGLAGGETQYF
d_gene: NA; v_gene: TRBV7-9; j_gene: TRBJ2-5; CDR3aa: CASSLDRAGAKTQYF
d_gene: NA; v_gene: TRBV28; j_gene: TRBJ2-2; CDR3aa: CASTSPGELFF
d_gene: NA; v_gene: TRBV6-4; j_gene: TRBJ2-3; CDR3aa: CASSDKDTDTQYF
d_gene: NA; v_gene: TRBV28; j_gene: TRBJ2-7; CDR3aa: CASSWAYEQYF
d_gene: NA; v_gene: TRBV19; j_gene: TRBJ2-1; CDR3aa: CASSLSEASRSYNEQFF